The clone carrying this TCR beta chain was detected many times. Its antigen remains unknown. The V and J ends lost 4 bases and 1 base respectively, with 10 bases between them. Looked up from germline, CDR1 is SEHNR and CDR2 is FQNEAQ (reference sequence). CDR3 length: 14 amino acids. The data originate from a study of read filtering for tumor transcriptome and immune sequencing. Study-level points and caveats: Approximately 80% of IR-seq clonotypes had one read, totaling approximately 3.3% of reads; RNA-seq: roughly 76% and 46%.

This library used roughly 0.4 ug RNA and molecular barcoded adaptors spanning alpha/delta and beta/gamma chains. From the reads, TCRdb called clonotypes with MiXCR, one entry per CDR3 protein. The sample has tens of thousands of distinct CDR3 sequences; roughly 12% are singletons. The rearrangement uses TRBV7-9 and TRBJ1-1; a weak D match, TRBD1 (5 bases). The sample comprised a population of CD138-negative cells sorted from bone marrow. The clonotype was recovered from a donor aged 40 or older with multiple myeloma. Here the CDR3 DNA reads TGTGCCAGCAGCTACGGGGCAGCGAACACTGAAGCTTTCTTT. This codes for CASSYGAANTEAFF. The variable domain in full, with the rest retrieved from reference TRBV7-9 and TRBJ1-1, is DTGVSQNPRHKITKRGQNVTFRCDPISEHNRLYWYRQTLGQGPEFLTYFQNEAQLEKSRLLSDRFSAERPKGSFSTLEIQRTEQGDSAMYLCASSYGAANTEAFFGQGTRLTVV.